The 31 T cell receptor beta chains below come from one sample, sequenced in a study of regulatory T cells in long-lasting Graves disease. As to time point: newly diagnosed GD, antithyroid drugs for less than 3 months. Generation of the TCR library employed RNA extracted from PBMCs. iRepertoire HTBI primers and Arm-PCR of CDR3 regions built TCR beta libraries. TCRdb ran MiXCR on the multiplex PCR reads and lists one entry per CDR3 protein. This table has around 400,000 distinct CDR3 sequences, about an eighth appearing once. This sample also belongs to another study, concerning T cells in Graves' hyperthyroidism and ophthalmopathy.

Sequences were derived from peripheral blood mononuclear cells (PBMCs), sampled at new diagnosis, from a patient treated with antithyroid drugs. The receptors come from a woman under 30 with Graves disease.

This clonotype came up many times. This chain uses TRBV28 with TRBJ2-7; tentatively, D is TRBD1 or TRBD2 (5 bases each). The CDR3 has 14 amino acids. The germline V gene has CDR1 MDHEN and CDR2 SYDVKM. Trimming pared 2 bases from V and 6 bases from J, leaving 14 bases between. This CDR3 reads CASSLGWGGGEQYV. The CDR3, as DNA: TGTGCCAGCAGTTTAGGGTGGGGCGGAGGCGAGCAGTACGTC.

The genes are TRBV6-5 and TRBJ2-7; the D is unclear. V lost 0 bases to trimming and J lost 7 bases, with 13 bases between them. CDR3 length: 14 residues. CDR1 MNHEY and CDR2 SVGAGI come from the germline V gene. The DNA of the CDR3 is TGTGCCAGCAGTTACTCGAGTAGTTCCGGGGAGCAGTACTTC. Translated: CASSYSSSSGEQYF.

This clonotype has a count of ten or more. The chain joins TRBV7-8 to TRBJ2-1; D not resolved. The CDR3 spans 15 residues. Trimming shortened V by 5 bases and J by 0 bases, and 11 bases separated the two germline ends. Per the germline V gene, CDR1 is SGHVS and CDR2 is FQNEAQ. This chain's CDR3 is CASSATLVSYNEQFF. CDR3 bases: TGTGCCAGCAGCGCTACTCTAGTCTCCTACAATGAGCAGTTCTTC.

CDR3 sequence: CASSLAGGIAYEQYF. The DNA for the CDR3 is TGTGCCAGCAGTTTAGCGGGAGGGATCGCCTACGAGCAGTACTTC. This rearrangement joins TRBV6-5 to TRBJ2-7; TRBD2 matches at 11 bases. The CDR3 is 15 residues long. In germline, CDR1 is MNHEY, CDR2 SVGAGI. V shed 4 bases, J shed 2 bases, and the junction held 4 bases outside the gene matches.

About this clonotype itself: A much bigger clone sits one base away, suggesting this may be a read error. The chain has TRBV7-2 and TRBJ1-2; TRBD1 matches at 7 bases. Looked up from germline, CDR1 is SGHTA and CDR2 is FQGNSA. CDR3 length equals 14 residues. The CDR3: CASSLQGIGYGYAF. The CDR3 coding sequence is TGTGCCAGCAGCCTACAGGGGATCGGCTATGGCTACGCCTTC.

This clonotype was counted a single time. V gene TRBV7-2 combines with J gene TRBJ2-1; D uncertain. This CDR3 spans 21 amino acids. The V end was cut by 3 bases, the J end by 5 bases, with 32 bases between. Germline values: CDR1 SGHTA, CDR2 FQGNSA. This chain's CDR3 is CASSFPRVGSKGGSPDNEQFF. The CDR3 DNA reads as TGTGCCAGCAGCTTTCCCCGGGTTGGATCCAAGGGTGGGTCTCCAGACAATGAGCAGTTCTTC.

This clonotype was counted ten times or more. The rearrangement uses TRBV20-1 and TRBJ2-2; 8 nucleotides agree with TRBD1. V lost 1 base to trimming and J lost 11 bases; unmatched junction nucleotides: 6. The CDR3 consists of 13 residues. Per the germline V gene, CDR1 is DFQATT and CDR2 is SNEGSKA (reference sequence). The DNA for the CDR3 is TGCAGTGCTAGAGTTCCAGGACAGGGCGAGCTGTTTTTT. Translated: CSARVPGQGELFF.

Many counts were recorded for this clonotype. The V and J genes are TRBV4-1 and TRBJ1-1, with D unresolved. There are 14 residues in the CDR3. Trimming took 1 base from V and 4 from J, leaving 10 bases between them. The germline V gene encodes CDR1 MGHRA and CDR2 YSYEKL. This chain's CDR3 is CASSQALRGTEAFF. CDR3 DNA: TGCGCCAGCAGCCAAGCATTAAGAGGCACTGAAGCTTTCTTT.

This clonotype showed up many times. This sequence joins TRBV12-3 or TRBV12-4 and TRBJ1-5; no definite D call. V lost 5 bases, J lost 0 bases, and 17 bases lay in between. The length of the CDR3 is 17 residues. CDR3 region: CASSGNAGLNSNQPQHF. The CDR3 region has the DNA TGTGCCAGCAGTGGTAATGCAGGACTAAATAGCAATCAGCCCCAGCATTTT.

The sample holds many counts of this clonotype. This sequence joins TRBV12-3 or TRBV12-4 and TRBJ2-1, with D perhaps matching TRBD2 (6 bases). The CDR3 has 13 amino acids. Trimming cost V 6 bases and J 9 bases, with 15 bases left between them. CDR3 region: CASSPLMGGEQFF. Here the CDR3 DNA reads TGTGCCAGCAGCCCCTTAATGGGAGGTGAGCAGTTCTTC.

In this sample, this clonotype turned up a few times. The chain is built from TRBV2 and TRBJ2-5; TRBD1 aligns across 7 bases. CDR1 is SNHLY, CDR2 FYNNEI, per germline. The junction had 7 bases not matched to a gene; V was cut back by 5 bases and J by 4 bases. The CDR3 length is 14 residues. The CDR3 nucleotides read TGTGCCAGCAGTCCTCGGGGACAGATAGAGACCCAGTACTTC. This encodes CASSPRGQIETQYF.

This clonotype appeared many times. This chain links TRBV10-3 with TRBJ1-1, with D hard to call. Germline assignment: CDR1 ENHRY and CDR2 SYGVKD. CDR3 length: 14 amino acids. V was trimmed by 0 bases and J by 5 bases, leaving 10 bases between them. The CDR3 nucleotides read TGTGCCATCAGTGAGTCGAAGGGATCGACTGAAGCTTTCTTT. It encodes CAISESKGSTEAFF.

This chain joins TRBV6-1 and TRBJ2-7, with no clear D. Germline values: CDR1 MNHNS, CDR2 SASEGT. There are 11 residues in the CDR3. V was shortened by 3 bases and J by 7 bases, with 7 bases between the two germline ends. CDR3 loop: CASSEGGEQYF. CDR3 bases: TGTGCCAGCAGTGAGGGTGGTGAGCAGTACTTC.

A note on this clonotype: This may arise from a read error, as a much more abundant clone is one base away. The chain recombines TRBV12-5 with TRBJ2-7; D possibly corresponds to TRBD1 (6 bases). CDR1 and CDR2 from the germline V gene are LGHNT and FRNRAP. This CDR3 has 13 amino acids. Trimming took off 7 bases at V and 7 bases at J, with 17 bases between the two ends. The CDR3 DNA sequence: TGTGCTAGTGCAGACCCGACAGGCAATGAGCAGTACTTC. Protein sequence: CASADPTGNEQYF.

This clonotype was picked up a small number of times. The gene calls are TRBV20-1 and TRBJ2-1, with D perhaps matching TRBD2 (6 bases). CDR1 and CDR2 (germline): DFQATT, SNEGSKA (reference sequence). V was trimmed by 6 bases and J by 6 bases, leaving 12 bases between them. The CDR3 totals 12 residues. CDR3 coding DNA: TGCAGTGCGACTGGGGGGAGCAATGAGCAGTTCTTC. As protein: CSATGGSNEQFF.

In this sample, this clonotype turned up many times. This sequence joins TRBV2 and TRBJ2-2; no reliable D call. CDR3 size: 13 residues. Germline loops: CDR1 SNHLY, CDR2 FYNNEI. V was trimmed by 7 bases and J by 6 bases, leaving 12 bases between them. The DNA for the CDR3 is TGTGCCAGCACCACACCCGGACCCGGGGAGCTGTTTTTT. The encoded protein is CASTTPGPGELFF.

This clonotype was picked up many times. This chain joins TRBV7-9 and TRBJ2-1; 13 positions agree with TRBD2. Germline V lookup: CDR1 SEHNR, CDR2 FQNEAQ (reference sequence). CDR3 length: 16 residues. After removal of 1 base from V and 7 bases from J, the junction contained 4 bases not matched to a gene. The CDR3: CASSLVGLAGRNEQFF. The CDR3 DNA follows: TGTGCCAGCAGCTTAGTGGGACTAGCGGGACGAAATGAGCAGTTCTTC.

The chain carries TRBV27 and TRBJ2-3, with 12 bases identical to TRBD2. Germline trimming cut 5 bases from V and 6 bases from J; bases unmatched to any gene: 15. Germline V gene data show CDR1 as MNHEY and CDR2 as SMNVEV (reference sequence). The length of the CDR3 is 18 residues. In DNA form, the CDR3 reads TGTGCCAGCAGTCCCAGACTAGCGGGGGCCCCCCTTGATGATACGCAGTATTTT. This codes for CASSPRLAGAPLDDTQYF.

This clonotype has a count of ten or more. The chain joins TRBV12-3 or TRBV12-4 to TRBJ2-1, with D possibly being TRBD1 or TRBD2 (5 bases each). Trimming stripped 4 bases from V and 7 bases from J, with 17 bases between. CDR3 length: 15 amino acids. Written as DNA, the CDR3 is TGTGCCAGCAGTTCTTTATGGGGGAGTAGAAATGAGCAGTTCTTC. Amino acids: CASSSLWGSRNEQFF.

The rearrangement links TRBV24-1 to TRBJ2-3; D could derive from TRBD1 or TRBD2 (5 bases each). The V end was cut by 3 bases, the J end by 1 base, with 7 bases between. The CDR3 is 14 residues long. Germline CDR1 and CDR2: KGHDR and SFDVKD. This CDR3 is CATSDPGRTDTQYF. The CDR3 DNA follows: TGTGCCACCAGTGATCCGGGACGCACAGATACGCAGTATTTT.

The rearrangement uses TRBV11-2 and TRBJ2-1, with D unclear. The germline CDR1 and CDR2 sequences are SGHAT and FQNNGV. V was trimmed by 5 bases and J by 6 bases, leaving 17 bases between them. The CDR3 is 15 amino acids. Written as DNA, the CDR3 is TGTGCCAGCAGCCGCGGACGCATTAGTGCCAATGAGCAGTTCTTC. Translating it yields CASSRGRISANEQFF. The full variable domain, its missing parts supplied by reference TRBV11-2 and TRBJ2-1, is EAGVAQSPRYKIIEKRQSVAFWCNPISGHATLYWYQQILGQGPKLLIQFQNNGVVDDSQLPKDRFSAERLKGVDSTLKIQPAKLEDSAVYLCASSRGRISANEQFFGPGTRLTVL.

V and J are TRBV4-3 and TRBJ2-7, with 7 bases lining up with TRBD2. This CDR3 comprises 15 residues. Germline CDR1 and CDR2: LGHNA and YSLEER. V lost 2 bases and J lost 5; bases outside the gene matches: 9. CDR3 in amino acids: CASSQSPGGVDEQYF. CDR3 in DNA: TGCGCCAGCAGCCAATCCCCGGGAGGAGTGGACGAGCAGTACTTC.

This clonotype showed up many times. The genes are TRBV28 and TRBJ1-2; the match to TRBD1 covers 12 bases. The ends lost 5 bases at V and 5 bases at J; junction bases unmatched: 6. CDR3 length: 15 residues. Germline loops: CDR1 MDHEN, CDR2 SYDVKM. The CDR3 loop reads CASSLPGQGAYGYTF. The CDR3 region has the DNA TGTGCCAGCAGTCTCCCGGGACAGGGGGCATATGGCTACACCTTC.

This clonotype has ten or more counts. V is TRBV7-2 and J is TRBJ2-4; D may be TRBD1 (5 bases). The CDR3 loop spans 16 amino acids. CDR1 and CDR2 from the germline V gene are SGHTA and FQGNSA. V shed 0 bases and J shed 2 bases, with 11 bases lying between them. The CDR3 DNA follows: TGTGCCAGCAGCTTAGCCGTCACAGGCCCCAAAAACATTCAGTACTTC. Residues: CASSLAVTGPKNIQYF.

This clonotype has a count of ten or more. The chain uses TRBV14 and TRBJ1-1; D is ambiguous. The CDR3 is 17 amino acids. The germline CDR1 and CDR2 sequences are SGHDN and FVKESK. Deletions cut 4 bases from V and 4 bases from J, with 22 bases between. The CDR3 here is CASSPFRANQIGTEAFF. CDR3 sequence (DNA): TGTGCCAGCAGCCCATTTAGGGCGAACCAAATCGGCACTGAAGCTTTCTTT. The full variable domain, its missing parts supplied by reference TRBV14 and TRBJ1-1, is EAGVTQFPSHSVIEKGQTVTLRCDPISGHDNLYWYRRVMGKEIKFLLHFVKESKQDESGMPNNRFLAERTGGTYSTLKVQPAELEDSGVYFCASSPFRANQIGTEAFFGQGTRLTVV.

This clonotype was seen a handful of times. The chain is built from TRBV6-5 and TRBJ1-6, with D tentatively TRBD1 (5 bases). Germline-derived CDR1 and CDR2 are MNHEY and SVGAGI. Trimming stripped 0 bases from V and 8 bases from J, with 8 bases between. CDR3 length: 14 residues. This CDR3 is CASSYSTGDSPLHF. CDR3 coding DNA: TGTGCCAGCAGTTACTCGACGGGGGATTCACCCCTCCACTTT.

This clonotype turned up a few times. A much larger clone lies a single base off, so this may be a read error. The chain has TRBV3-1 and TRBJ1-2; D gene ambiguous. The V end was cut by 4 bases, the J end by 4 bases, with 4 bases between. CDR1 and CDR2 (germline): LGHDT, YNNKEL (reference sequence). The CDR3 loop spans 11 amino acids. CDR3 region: CASSRFYGYTF. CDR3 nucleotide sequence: TGTGCCAGCAGCCGGTTCTATGGCTACACCTTC.

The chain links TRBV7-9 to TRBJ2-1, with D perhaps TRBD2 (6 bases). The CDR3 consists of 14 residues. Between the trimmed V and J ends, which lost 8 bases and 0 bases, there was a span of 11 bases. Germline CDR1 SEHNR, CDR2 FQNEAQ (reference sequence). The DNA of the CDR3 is TGTGCCAGCCCTGGAGGGAGCTCCTACAATGAGCAGTTCTTC. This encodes CASPGGSSYNEQFF.

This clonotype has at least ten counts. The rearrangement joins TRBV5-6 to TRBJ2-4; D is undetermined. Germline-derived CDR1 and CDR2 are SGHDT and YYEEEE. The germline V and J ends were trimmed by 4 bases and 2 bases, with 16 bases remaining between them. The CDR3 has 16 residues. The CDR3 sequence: CASSRNIGDSKNIQYF. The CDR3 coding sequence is TGTGCCAGCAGCCGAAACATTGGGGATTCCAAAAACATTCAGTACTTC.

As DNA, the CDR3 is TGCAGTGCTAGAGATCGACGGGGGCACTACAATGAGCAGTTCTTC. Protein: CSARDRRGHYNEQFF. The chain couples TRBV20-1 to TRBJ2-1; the D gene could be TRBD1 or TRBD2 (6 bases each). CDR1 is DFQATT, CDR2 SNEGSKA, per germline (reference sequence). The CDR3 length is 15 residues. Deletions cut 0 bases from V and 3 bases from J, with 12 bases between.

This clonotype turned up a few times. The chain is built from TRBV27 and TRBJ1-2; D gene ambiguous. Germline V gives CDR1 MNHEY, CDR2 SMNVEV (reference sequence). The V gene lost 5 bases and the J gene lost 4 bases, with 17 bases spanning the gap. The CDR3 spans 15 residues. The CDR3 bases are TGTGCCAGCAGTCCCCTATCCAGAAACTTCTATGGCTACACCTTC. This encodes CASSPLSRNFYGYTF.